Listed below are T cell receptor beta chains from one sample, sequenced in a study of cytomegalovirus exposure and HLA in healthy donors. Using immunoSEQ multiplex PCR, the repertoire was profiled, and TCRdb retains in-frame clones only, with some absent. The sample's table shows approximately 37,000 clones. The sequenced sample consisted of PBMCs. These receptors came from a man in his forties in good health and CMV-seropositive. Each CDR3 is given with its conserved first and last residue. D genes are given only for firm matches.

TGTGCCAGCAGCTCAGCGGGAGGCCTGGGTGGGGAGCTGTTTTTT,CASSSAGGLGGELFF,TRBD2,TRBJ2-2,TRBV5-4
TGTGCCAGCAGGTGGAGGGTCGCACACAATGAGCAGTTCTTC,CASRWRVAHNEQFF,-,TRBJ2-1,TRBV6-5
TGTGCCAGCAGTTACACACGGGATCAGCCCCAGCATTTT,CASSYTRDQPQHF,-,TRBJ1-5,TRBV6-6
TGTGCCAGCAGCATCACTACCGGGACACGCCCCGTTGGGACCCAGTACTTC,CASSITTGTRPVGTQYF,-,TRBJ2-5,TRBV14
TGTGCCAGCAGCCACCTTTTAAGCGGGCAGTTCTTC,CASSHLLSGQFF,-,TRBJ2-1,TRBV4-2
TGTGCCAGCAGCCCGACAGGGTCCCCCGGGGAGCTGTTTTTT,CASSPTGSPGELFF,TRBD1,TRBJ2-2,TRBV11-3
TGTGCCAGCAGCTTAGGGTCGACAGGGCGTACAGATACGCAGTATTTT,CASSLGSTGRTDTQYF,TRBD1,TRBJ2-3,TRBV11-2
TGTGCCATCAGTGAGTCGACTAGCGGGAGCAATGAGCAGTTCTTC,CAISESTSGSNEQFF,TRBD2,TRBJ2-1,TRBV10-3
TGTGCCAGCAGCTCAATAACATTAGCGGGAGCTGCAGGTACGCAGTATTTT,CASSSITLAGAAGTQYF,TRBD2,TRBJ2-3,TRBV7-2
TGTGCCAGCTCTCAAGGACAGGGGGGGGTCTACGAGCAGTACTTC,CASSQGQGGVYEQYF,TRBD1,TRBJ2-7,TRBV18
TGTGCCTGGGCCCCCTGGGCTGGGAACACTGAAGCTTTCTTT,CAWAPWAGNTEAFF,-,TRBJ1-1,TRBV30
TGTGCCAGCAGCTCGTCAGCGGGAGGGTTAGGAGATACGCAGTATTTT,CASSSSAGGLGDTQYF,TRBD2,TRBJ2-3,TRBV7-8
TGTGCCAGTAGTTCCGCCGGGACACCCTCTGGGGCCAACGTCCTGACTTTC,CASSSAGTPSGANVLTF,-,TRBJ2-6,TRBV19
TGTGCCAGCTCACCAGAGGGTTATGGCAGCCTCTCTGGAAACACCATATATTTT,CASSPEGYGSLSGNTIYF,-,TRBJ1-3,TRBV18
TGTGCCAGCAGCCGGGGAATTTCTACGCAGTATTTT,CASSRGISTQYF,-,TRBJ2-3,TRBV7-2
TGTGCCAGCAGTTTATCTGGCGGTATCGGAGAAAAACTGTTTTTT,CASSLSGGIGEKLFF,-,TRBJ1-4,TRBV27
TGTGCCAGCAGCTTGTATAGCGGGGGCAACTATGGCTACACCTTC,CASSLYSGGNYGYTF,-,TRBJ1-2,TRBV5-5
TGTGCCACCAGCGGGGACAGGGAGTTTCAGCCCCAGCATTTT,CATSGDREFQPQHF,TRBD1,TRBJ1-5,TRBV15
TGTGCCAGCAGCGTAGAGGCGGTCGGGGAGCTGTTTTTT,CASSVEAVGELFF,-,TRBJ2-2,TRBV9
TGTGCCAGCAGCTCTGGGGGCTACAGACTTAACACAGATACGCAGTATTTT,CASSSGGYRLNTDTQYF,-,TRBJ2-3,TRBV28
TGTGCCAGCAGCTTCCGTGACAGGGCCTTCTCTGGAAACACCATATATTTT,CASSFRDRAFSGNTIYF,TRBD1,TRBJ1-3,TRBV7-9
TGTGCCAGCAGCTCAGGGACTAGCGGGACCTACGAGCAGTACTTC,CASSSGTSGTYEQYF,TRBD2,TRBJ2-7,TRBV7-2
TGTGCCAGCAGCTCCTCAGGCTCCTACGAGCAGTACTTC,CASSSSGSYEQYF,-,TRBJ2-7,TRBV11-2
TGTGCCAGTAGTATCCGGTGGAATGAGCAGTTCTTC,CASSIRWNEQFF,-,TRBJ2-1,TRBV19
TGTGCCAGCAGTAGACGACAGGGAACCTACAATGAGCAGTTCTTC,CASSRRQGTYNEQFF,TRBD1,TRBJ2-1,TRBV2
TGTGCCACCAGCAGAGATTTGGGGCGGTACAATGAGCAGTTCTTC,CATSRDLGRYNEQFF,-,TRBJ2-1,TRBV15
TGTGCCAGCAGTGAACCAGGGACTGGGGCCAACGTCCTGACTTTC,CASSEPGTGANVLTF,-,TRBJ2-6,TRBV25-1
TGTGCCAGCCGACCCAGGACAGACCCCTCCTACGAGCAGTACTTC,CASRPRTDPSYEQYF,-,TRBJ2-7,TRBV27